This note documents a single T cell receptor (beta chain) sequence. The sample is drawn from a study of blood T cell repertoires in COVID-19. Study as a whole: PBMCs, B-cell-depleted T cells, or T cells were the source of the cDNA or gDNA that made up the material.

Study processing details: Amplification from reference gene primers served as the basis for estimated nucleated cell counts. Sequenced by immunoSEQ multiplex PCR; TCRdb stores in-frame clones only, minus some. V and J calls and clone size follow that table, whereas D and trimming were derived from the DNA. The sample lists 200,000 to 250,000 clones, just under 90% occurring once. With 4 bases removed from V and 5 bases from J, the gap between germline ends came to 8 bases. CDR3 length: 12 residues. Germline CDR1 reads SNHLY; CDR2 reads FYNNEI. Participants came from 24 US areas, aged about 18 to 89 years. Exposed volunteers were people who met a COVID-19 case within 2 weeks before study entry.

This TCR derives from a man aged 45-60 years who had been exposed to COVID-19. The gene calls are TRBV2 and TRBJ1-1; D is unclear. The sequenced material came from PBMCs or T cells enriched from blood (not recorded which). The CDR3 DNA reads TGTGCCAGCAGTGTCACGGGGACTGAAGCTTTCTTT. As protein: CASSVTGTEAFF.